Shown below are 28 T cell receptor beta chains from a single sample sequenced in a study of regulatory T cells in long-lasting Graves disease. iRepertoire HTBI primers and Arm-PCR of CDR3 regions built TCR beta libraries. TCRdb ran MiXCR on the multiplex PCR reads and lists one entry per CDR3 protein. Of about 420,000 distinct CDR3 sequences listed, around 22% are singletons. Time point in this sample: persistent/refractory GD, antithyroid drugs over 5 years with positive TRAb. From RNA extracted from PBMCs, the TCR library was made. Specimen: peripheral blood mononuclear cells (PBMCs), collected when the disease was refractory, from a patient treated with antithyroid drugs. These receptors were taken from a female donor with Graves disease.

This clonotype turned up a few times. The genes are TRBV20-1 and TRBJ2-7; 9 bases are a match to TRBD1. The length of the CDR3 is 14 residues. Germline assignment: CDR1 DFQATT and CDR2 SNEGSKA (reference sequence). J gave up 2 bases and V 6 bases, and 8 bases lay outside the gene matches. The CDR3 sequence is CSANYGTGTYEQYF. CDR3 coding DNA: TGCAGTGCCAACTACGGGACAGGGACCTACGAGCAGTACTTC.

CDR3 protein: CASAGLATDTQYF. CDR3 nucleotides: TGTGCCAGCGCAGGACTAGCGACAGATACGCAGTATTTT. The chain recombines TRBV12-3 or TRBV12-4 with TRBJ2-3; 9 bases map to TRBD2. J lost 3 bases, V lost 8 bases, and 3 bases had no gene match. The CDR3 is 13 residues long.

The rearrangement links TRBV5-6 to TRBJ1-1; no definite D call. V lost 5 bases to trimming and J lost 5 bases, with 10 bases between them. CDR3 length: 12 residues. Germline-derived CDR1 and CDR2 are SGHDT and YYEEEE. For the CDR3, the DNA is TGTGCCAGCAGTATAGGCCGGACTGAAGCTTTCTTT. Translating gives CASSIGRTEAFF.

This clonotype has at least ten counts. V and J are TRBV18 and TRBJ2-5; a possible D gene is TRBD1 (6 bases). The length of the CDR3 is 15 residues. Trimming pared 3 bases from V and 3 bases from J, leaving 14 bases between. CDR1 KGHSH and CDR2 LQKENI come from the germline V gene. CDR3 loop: CASSPPGVGKETQYF. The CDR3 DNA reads TGTGCCAGCTCACCGCCAGGGGTCGGGAAAGAGACCCAGTACTTC.

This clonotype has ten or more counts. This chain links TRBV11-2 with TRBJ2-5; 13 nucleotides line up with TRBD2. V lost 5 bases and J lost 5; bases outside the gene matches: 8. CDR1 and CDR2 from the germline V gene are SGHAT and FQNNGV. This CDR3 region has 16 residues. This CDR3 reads CASSPVGLAGRETQYF. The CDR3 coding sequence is TGTGCCAGCAGCCCCGTGGGACTAGCGGGAAGGGAGACCCAGTACTTC.

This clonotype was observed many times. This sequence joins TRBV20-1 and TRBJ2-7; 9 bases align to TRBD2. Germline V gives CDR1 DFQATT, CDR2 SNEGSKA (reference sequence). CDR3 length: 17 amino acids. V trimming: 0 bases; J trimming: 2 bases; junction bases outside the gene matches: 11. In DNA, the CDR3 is TGCAGTGCTAGAGATCCTCCGACTAGCGGTGTTACCTACGAGCAGTACTTC. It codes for CSARDPPTSGVTYEQYF.

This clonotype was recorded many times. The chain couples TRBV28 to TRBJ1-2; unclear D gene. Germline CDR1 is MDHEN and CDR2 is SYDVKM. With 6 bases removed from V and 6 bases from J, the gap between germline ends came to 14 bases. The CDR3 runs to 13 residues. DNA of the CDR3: TGTGCCAGCAGATACCCATCCACCGATGGCTACACCTTC. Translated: CASRYPSTDGYTF.

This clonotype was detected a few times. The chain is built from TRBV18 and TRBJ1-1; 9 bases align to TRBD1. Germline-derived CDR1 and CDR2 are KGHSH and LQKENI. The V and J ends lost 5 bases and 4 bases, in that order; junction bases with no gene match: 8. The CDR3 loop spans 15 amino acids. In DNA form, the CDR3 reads TGTGCCAGCTCAAGACAGGGACAGGGTGGCACTGAAGCTTTCTTT. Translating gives CASSRQGQGGTEAFF.

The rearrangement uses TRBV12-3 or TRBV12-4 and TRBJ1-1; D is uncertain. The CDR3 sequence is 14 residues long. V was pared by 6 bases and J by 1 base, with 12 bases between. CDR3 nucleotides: TGTGCCAGCAGCCCTCTCGTTGGGAACACTGAAGCTTTCTTT. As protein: CASSPLVGNTEAFF.

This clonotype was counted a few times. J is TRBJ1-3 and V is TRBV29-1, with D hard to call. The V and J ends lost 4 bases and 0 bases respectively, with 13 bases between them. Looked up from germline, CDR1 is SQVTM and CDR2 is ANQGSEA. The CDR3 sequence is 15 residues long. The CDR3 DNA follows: TGCAGCGTTGCCAAGACTCATGACTCTGGAAACACCATATATTTT. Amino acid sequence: CSVAKTHDSGNTIYF.

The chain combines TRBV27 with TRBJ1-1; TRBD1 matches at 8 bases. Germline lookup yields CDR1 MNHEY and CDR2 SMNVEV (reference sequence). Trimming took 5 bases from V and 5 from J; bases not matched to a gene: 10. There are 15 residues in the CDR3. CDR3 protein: CASSPWTGYQTEAFF. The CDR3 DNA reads TGTGCCAGCAGTCCCTGGACAGGGTATCAAACTGAAGCTTTCTTT.

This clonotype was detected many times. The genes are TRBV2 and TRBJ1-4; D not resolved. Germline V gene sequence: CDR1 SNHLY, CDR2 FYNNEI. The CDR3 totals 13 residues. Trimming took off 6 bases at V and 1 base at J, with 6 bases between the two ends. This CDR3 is CASRGETNEKLFF. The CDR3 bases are TGTGCCAGCAGAGGAGAAACTAATGAAAAACTGTTTTTT.

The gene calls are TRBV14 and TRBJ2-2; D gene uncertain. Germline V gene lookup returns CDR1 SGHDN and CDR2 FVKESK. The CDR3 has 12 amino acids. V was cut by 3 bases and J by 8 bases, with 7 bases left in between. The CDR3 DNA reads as TGTGCCAGCAGCCACGCAGGTGGGGAGCTGTTTTTT. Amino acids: CASSHAGGELFF.

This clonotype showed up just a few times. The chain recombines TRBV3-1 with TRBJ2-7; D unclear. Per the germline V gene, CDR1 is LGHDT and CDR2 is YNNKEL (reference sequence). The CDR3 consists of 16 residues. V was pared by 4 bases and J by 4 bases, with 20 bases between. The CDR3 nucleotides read TGTGCCAGCAGCCGACAAGTAGTTGGGCCGATATACGAGCAGTACTTC. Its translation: CASSRQVVGPIYEQYF.

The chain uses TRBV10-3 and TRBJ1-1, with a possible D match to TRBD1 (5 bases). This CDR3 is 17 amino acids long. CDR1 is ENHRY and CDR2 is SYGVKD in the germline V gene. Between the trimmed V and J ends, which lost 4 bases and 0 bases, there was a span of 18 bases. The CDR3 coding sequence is TGTGCCATCAGTGGTTTGGGCAGGGACGCATTGAACACTGAAGCTTTCTTT. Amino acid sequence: CAISGLGRDALNTEAFF.

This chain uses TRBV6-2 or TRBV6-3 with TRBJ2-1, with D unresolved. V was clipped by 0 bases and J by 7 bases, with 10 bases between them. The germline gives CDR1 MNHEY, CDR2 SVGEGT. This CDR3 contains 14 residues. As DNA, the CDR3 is TGTGCCAGCAGTTACTCTCCCCAGATAAATGAGCAGTTCTTC. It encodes CASSYSPQINEQFF.

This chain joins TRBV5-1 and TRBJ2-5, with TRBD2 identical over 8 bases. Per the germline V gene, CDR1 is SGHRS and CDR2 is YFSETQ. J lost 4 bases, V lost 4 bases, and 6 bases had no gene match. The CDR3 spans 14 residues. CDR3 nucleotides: TGCGCCAGCAGCCCGGGACTAGTGATAGAGACCCAGTACTTC. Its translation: CASSPGLVIETQYF.

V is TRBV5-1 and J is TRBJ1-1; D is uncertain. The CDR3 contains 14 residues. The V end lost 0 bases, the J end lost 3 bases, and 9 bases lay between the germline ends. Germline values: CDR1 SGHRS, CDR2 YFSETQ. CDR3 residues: CASSLVGVYTEAFF. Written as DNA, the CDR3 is TGCGCCAGCAGCTTGGTTGGGGTCTACACTGAAGCTTTCTTT.

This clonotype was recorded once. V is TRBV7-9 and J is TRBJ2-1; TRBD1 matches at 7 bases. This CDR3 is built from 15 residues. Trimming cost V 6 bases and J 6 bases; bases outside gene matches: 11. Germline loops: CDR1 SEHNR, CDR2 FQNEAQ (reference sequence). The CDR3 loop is CASRLSGQSTNEQFF. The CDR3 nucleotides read TGTGCCAGCAGACTATCGGGACAGAGTACCAATGAGCAGTTCTTC.

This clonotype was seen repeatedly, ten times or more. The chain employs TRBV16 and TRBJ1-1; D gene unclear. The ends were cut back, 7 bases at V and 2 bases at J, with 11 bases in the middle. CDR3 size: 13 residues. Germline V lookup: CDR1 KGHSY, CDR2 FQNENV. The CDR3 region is CASTRAFNTEAFF. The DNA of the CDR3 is TGTGCCAGCACTCGCGCCTTCAACACTGAAGCTTTCTTT.

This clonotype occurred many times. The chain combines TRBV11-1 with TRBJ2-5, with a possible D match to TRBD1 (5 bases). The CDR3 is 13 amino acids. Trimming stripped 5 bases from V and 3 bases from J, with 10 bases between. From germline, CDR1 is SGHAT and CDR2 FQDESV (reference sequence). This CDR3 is CASSPTVKETQYF. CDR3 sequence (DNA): TGTGCCAGCAGCCCGACAGTAAAAGAGACCCAGTACTTC.

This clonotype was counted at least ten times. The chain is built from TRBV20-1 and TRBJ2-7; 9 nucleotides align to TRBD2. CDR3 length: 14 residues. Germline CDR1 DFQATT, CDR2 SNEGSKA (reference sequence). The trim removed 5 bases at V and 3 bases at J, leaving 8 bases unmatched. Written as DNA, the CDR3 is TGCAGTGCTGGTTTAGCGGGAGCGGGCTACGAGCAGTACTTC. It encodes CSAGLAGAGYEQYF.

The CDR3 nucleotides read TGCAGTGCTAGCCCAGGGGCGGCAGTCAATCAGCCCCAGCATTTT. Translated, it gives CSASPGAAVNQPQHF. V usage is TRBV20-1 and J usage is TRBJ1-5, with D tentatively TRBD1 (6 bases). CDR1 and CDR2 from the germline V gene are DFQATT and SNEGSKA (reference sequence). This CDR3 comprises 15 residues. V was shortened by 3 bases and J by 3 bases, with 15 bases between the two germline ends.

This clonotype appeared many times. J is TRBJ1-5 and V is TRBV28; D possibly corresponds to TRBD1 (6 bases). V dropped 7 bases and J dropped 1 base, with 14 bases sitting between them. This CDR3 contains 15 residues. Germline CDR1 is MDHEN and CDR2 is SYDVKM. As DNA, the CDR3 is TGTGCCAGCAAAGCAACAGGGACGAGCAATCAGCCCCAGCATTTT. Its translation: CASKATGTSNQPQHF.

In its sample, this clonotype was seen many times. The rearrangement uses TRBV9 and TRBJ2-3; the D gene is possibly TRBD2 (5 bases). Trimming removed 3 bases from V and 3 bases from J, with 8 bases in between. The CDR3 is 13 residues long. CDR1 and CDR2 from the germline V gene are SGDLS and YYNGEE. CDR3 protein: CASSAGLTDTQYF. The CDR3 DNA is TGTGCCAGCAGCGCGGGATTGACAGATACGCAGTATTTT.

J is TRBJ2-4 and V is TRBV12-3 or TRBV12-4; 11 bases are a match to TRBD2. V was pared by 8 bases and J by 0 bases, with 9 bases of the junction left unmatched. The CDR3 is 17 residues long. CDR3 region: CASANSGRAGAKNIQYF. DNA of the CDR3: TGTGCCAGCGCCAATAGCGGGAGGGCGGGAGCCAAAAACATTCAGTACTTC.

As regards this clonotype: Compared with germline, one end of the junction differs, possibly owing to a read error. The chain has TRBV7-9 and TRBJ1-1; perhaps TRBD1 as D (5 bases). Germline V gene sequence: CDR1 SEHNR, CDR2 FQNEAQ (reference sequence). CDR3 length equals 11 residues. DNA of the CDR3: TGTGCCAGCAGACTTGGGACTGATGCTTTCTTT. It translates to CASRLGTDAFF.

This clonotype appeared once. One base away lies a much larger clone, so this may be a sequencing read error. The CDR3 nucleotides read TGTGCCAGCAGCTTATCGGACAACTACTATGGCTACACCTTC. It codes for CASSLSDNYYGYTF. This chain joins TRBV7-2 and TRBJ1-2; a weak D match, TRBD1 (5 bases). Germline CDR1 and CDR2: SGHTA and FQGNSA. Between the trimmed V and J ends, which lost 2 bases and 3 bases, there was a span of 10 bases. This CDR3 has 14 residues. Filled out from reference TRBV7-2 and TRBJ1-2, the complete variable domain reads GAGVSQSPSNKVTEKGKDVELRCDPISGHTALYWYRQSLGQGLEFLIYFQGNSAPDKSGLPSDRFSAERTGGSVSTLTIQRTQQEDSAVYLCASSLSDNYYGYTFGSGTRLTVV.